This is a list of T cell receptor beta chains from one sample in a study of blood T cell repertoires in COVID-19. Assay: immunoSEQ multiplex PCR; the TCRdb copy retains only in-frame clones and omits some. The data contain roughly 330,000 clones, more than 75% of them singletons. Source material: peripheral blood. The source of these receptors is a woman aged 50 to 60 with active or convalescent COVID-19. CDR3s include the opening cysteine and the closing phenylalanine or tryptophan. The D gene is left open where the match is weak. The size entry is marked missing in some rows and otherwise reads once, few, many or a size class.

abundance | j_gene | d_gene | v_gene | CDR3aa | CDR3nt
NA | TRBJ1-6 | TRBD1 | TRBV4-1 | CASSQGTGNSPLHF | TGCGCCAGCAGCCAAGGGACAGGGAATTCACCCCTCCACTTT
NA | TRBJ2-5 | TRBD2 | TRBV7-2 | CASSLGLAGGTQYF | TGTGCCAGCAGCTTAGGGTTAGCGGGGGGGACCCAGTACTTC
NA | TRBJ1-3 | NA | TRBV6-5 | CATTGLQKGNTIYF | TGTGCCACCACGGGACTCCAAAAGGGAAACACCATATATTTT
NA | TRBJ2-3 | NA | TRBV19 | CASSTRSTTDTQYF | TGTGCCAGTAGTACTCGAAGCACGACAGATACGCAGTATTTT
NA | TRBJ2-1 | NA | TRBV5-1 | CASSPWDSASSEQFF | TGCGCCAGCAGCCCCTGGGACTCGGCGTCGAGTGAGCAGTTCTTC
once | TRBJ2-6 | TRBD1 | TRBV27 | CASKGPPGTGNSGANVLTF | TGTGCCAGCAAGGGCCCCCCCGGGACAGGAAACTCTGGGGCCAACGTCCTGACTTTC
once | TRBJ1-2 | NA | TRBV7-8 | CASSLGAQGLNYGYTF | TGTGCCAGCAGCTTAGGGGCCCAGGGGCTTAACTATGGCTACACCTTC
NA | TRBJ2-3 | TRBD1 | TRBV6-5 | CASSSQGALWADTQYF | TGTGCCAGCAGTTCGCAGGGGGCTTTATGGGCAGATACGCAGTATTTT
NA | TRBJ2-1 | TRBD2 | TRBV7-9 | CASSWGTSGKIEQFF | TGTGCCAGCAGCTGGGGGACTAGCGGGAAAATTGAGCAGTTCTTC
NA | TRBJ2-6 | NA | TRBV7-3 | CASSLTPVLSGANVLTF | TGTGCCAGCAGCTTAACTCCAGTCCTCTCTGGGGCCAACGTCCTGACTTTC
NA | TRBJ1-2 | NA | TRBV27 | CASSLSAGAGYGYTF | TGTGCCAGCAGTTTAAGCGCGGGGGCAGGCTATGGCTACACCTTC
NA | TRBJ2-3 | TRBD1 | TRBV5-4 | CASSSWTGGKADTQYF | TGTGCCAGCAGCTCGTGGACAGGGGGAAAGGCAGATACGCAGTATTTT
NA | TRBJ2-7 | TRBD2 | TRBV3-1/TRBV3-2 | CASSQEMGLAGRLRYEQYF | TGTGCCAGCAGCCAAGAAATGGGACTAGCGGGAAGACTTCGGTACGAGCAGTACTTC
NA | TRBJ1-1 | NA | TRBV4-1 | CASSQERGLNTEAFF | TGCGCCAGCAGCCAAGAACGGGGGTTAAACACTGAAGCTTTCTTT
NA | TRBJ2-7 | TRBD1 | TRBV6-5 | CASIRGQGSYEQYF | TGTGCCAGCATACGCGGACAGGGGTCCTACGAGCAGTACTTC
NA | TRBJ1-2 | TRBD1 | TRBV5-4 | CASSGKTGGDGYTF | TGTGCCAGCAGCGGGAAGACAGGGGGCGATGGCTACACCTTC
NA | TRBJ2-5 | TRBD2 | TRBV4-1 | CASSQARASGGESQETQYF | TGCGCCAGCAGCCAAGCCCGGGCTAGCGGGGGGGAGAGTCAAGAGACCCAGTACTTC
NA | TRBJ1-2 | NA | TRBV6-5 | CASSSGLSYGYTF | TGTGCCAGCAGTTCTGGTCTCAGCTATGGCTACACCTTC
NA | TRBJ1-2 | TRBD1 | TRBV5-6 | CASSRRQGAYGYTF | TGTGCCAGCAGCCGTCGACAGGGGGCCTATGGCTACACCTTC
NA | TRBJ2-5 | TRBD2 | TRBV28 | CASRPGASGLYQETQYF | TGTGCCAGCAGACCCGGTGCTAGCGGGCTCTACCAAGAGACCCAGTACTTC
NA | TRBJ1-1 | NA | TRBV29-1 | CSVGSDTEAFF | TGCAGCGTTGGTTCTGACACTGAAGCTTTCTTT
NA | TRBJ2-1 | NA | TRBV20-1 | CSASFSGFEQFF | TGCAGTGCTAGTTTTAGCGGATTTGAGCAGTTCTTC
NA | TRBJ1-1 | NA | TRBV18 | CASSPQASNTEAFF | TGTGCCAGCTCACCCCAGGCCTCGAACACTGAAGCTTTCTTT
NA | TRBJ2-7 | TRBD1 | TRBV15 | CATSARLTGEGPNYEQYF | TGTGCCACCAGCGCCCGATTAACAGGGGAAGGGCCAAACTACGAGCAGTACTTC
NA | TRBJ2-3 | TRBD1 | TRBV10-3 | CAISIGTGGTDTQYF | TGTGCCATCAGTATAGGGACAGGGGGCACAGATACGCAGTATTTT
NA | TRBJ1-1 | NA | TRBV11-2 | CASSPQEMNTEAFF | TGTGCCAGCAGCCCACAGGAGATGAACACTGAAGCTTTCTTT
NA | TRBJ2-7 | TRBD1 | TRBV7-9 | CASSTAPDRGLYEQYF | TGTGCCAGCAGTACTGCCCCGGACAGGGGGCTCTACGAGCAGTACTTC
NA | TRBJ2-6 | TRBD1 | TRBV15 | CATSRLRQGRSGANVLTF | TGTGCCACCAGCAGACTGCGACAGGGAAGGTCTGGGGCCAACGTCCTGACTTTC
NA | TRBJ2-5 | NA | TRBV10-3 | CAISESWQKETQYF | TGTGCCATCAGTGAGTCGTGGCAGAAAGAGACCCAGTACTTC
NA | TRBJ2-1 | TRBD2 | TRBV7-2 | CASSSDRGGNNEQFF | TGTGCCAGCAGCTCCGATCGGGGGGGGAACAATGAGCAGTTCTTC
NA | TRBJ1-3 | NA | TRBV16 | CASSLATSGNTIYF | TGTGCCAGCAGCTTGGCAACCTCTGGAAACACCATATATTTT
NA | TRBJ2-1 | NA | TRBV7-9 | CASSLRADNEQFF | TGTGCCAGCAGCTTACGAGCGGACAATGAGCAGTTCTTC
once | TRBJ1-5 | TRBD1 | TRBV7-9 | CASSLGGQGDQPQHF | TGTGCCAGCAGCTTAGGCGGACAGGGTGATCAGCCCCAGCATTTT
NA | TRBJ2-1 | TRBD1 | TRBV18 | CASSPGTGSYNEQFF | TGTGCCAGCTCACCTGGGACAGGGTCCTACAATGAGCAGTTCTTC
NA | TRBJ1-6 | TRBD1 | TRBV2 | CASTRSQLTGRHSPLHF | TGTGCCAGCACCAGATCCCAGTTGACAGGGAGGCATTCACCCCTCCACTTT
NA | TRBJ1-6 | NA | TRBV7-6 | CASSLHQIGGISPLHF | TGTGCCAGCAGCTTACATCAGATCGGGGGAATTTCACCCCTCCACTTT
NA | TRBJ2-6 | NA | TRBV6-5 | CASSAGALGANVLTF | TGTGCCAGCAGCGCAGGGGCTCTGGGCGCCAACGTCCTGACTTTC